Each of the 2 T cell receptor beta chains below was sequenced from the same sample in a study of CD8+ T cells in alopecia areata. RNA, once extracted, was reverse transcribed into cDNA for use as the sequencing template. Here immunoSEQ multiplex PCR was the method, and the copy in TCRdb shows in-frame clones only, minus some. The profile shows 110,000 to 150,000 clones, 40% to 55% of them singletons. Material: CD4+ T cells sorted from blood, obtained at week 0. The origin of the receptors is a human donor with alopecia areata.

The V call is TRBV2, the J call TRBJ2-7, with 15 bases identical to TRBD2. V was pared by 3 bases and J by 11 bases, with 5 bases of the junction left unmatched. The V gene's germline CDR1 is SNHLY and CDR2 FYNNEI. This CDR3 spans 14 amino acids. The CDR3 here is CASSDGLAGGPKYF. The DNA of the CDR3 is TGTGCCAGCAGTGACGGACTAGCGGGAGGGCCTAAGTACTTC.

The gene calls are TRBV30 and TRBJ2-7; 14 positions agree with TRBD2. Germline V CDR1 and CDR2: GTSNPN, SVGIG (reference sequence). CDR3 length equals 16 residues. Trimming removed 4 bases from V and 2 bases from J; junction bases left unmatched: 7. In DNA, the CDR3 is TGTGCCTGGAATGTACCGGGACTAGCGGGGGCCTACGAGCAGTACTTC. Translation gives CAWNVPGLAGAYEQYF.